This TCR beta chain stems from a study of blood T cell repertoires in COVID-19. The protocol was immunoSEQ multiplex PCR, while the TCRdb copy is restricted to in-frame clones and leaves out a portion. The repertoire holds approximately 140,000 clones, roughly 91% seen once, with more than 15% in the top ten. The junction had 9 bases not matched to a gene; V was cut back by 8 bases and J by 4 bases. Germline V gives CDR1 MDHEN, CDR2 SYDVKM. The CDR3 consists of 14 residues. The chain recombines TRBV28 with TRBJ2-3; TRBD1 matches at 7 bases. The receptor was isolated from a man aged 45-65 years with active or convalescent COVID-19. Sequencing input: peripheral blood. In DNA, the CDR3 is TGTGCCAGCGGGACAGCCAACCAACCAGATACGCAGTATTTT. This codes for CASGTANQPDTQYF.